This TCR beta chain was observed in a study of blood T cell repertoires in COVID-19. The V segment lost 3 bases and the J segment 0 bases; nucleotides outside the gene matches: 8. CDR1 is MGHRA and CDR2 is YSYEKL in the germline V gene. CDR3 length: 19 residues. In the authors' methods: Amplification of reference gene primers provided the estimated nucleated cell counts. Using immunoSEQ multiplex PCR, the repertoire was profiled, and TCRdb retains in-frame clones only, with some absent. D and trimming come from the DNA, and the V and J calls and clone size come from that table. The sample holds roughly 260,000 clones, roughly nine tenths seen once.

This clonotype was obtained from a woman aged 50 to 65 who had recovered from COVID-19. The rearrangement joins TRBV4-1 to TRBJ2-1; 13 bases are a match to TRBD2. The sample comprised peripheral blood. The CDR3 DNA reads as TGCGCCAGCAGCCAGTCCGGGACTAGCGGGGACTTCTCCTACAATGAGCAGTTCTTC. It is translated as CASSQSGTSGDFSYNEQFF.